A single sample gave rise to the 10 T cell receptor beta chains below, sequenced in a study of blood T cells in healthy people across ages. Primers used in a second PCR of about 7 to 11 cycles were a sample-barcoded 5' primer and a J-beta primer mix. TCRdb independently ran MiXCR on the 5' RACE reads; one entry per CDR3 protein. The profile shows 800,000 to 1,300,000 distinct CDR3 sequences, approximately 25% of them singletons. These data also featured in a second study, about T cells of mothers and their children.

Input material: blood. The receptors come from a girl aged 2-10 years in good health.

This clonotype was found a few times. The chain links TRBV20-1 to TRBJ2-4; 8 positions agree with TRBD2. This CDR3 is built from 13 residues. Trimming cost V 6 bases and J 6 bases; bases outside gene matches: 7. Germline assignment: CDR1 DFQATT and CDR2 SNEGSKA (reference sequence). Here the CDR3 reads CSAVAGGGNIQYF. The CDR3 DNA is TGCAGTGCCGTCGCGGGAGGAGGAAACATTCAGTACTTC.

This clonotype has a handful of counts. The genes are TRBV10-3 and TRBJ2-5; D may match TRBD1 or TRBD2 (5 bases each). The DNA matches TRBJ2-1 better at its end, which makes the J call doubtful. The CDR3 spans 13 residues. Germline CDR1 and CDR2: ENHRY and SYGVKD. The CDR3 region is CAANPGAGNEQFF. CDR3 in DNA: TGTGCCGCGAACCCCGGGGCGGGCAATGAGCAGTTCTTC.

This clonotype appeared a few times. CDR3 region: CASSSRRVPQHF. DNA for the CDR3: TGTGCCAGCAGTTCCCGACGGGTGCCCCAGCATTTT. The genes are TRBV6-6 and TRBJ1-5; unclear D gene. Trimming removed 4 bases at V and 9 bases at J, with 10 bases between. Per germline, CDR1 MNHNY and CDR2 SVGAGI (reference sequence). CDR3 length equals 12 residues.

The chain joins TRBV11-3 to TRBJ2-4, with TRBD2 as a possible D gene (6 bases). The CDR3 totals 16 residues. With 2 bases removed from V and 5 bases from J, the gap between germline ends came to 16 bases. Germline V gives CDR1 SGHNT, CDR2 YENEEA. The CDR3 DNA is TGTGCCAGCAGCTTACGGTACATTCCGGGAGAAAACATTCAGTACTTC. Translating it yields CASSLRYIPGENIQYF.

The rearrangement joins TRBV4-3 to TRBJ2-7; D not resolved. The V gene lost 4 bases and the J gene lost 5 bases, with 12 bases spanning the gap. The length of the CDR3 is 13 residues. Per germline, CDR1 LGHNA and CDR2 YSLEER. This CDR3 is CASSRERRDEQYF. The CDR3 nucleotides read TGCGCCAGCAGCCGAGAACGAAGGGACGAGCAGTACTTC.

This chain joins TRBV11-1 and TRBJ2-1; 11 positions agree with TRBD2. Germline CDR1 and CDR2: SGHAT and FQDESV (reference sequence). V lost 5 bases to trimming and J lost 2 bases; unmatched junction nucleotides: 26. This CDR3 region has 23 residues. As DNA, the CDR3 is TGTGCCAGCAGCCCCGCTTATTCCGCTCCGGGACTAGCGGCACTATCAACCTACAATGAGCAGTTCTTC. The encoded protein is CASSPAYSAPGLAALSTYNEQFF.

Here the CDR3 DNA reads TGTGCCAGCAGCCCCCGGACAGACTTCATGAACACTGAAGCTTTCTTT. Residues: CASSPRTDFMNTEAFF. V is TRBV5-6 and J is TRBJ1-1; D is perhaps TRBD1 (6 bases). V gave up 4 bases and J gave up 0 bases, with 16 bases separating them. Per germline, CDR1 SGHDT and CDR2 YYEEEE. This CDR3 contains 16 residues.

This clonotype showed up just a few times. This sequence joins TRBV7-2 and TRBJ2-3; tentatively, D is TRBD2 (6 bases). The CDR3 is made up of 16 amino acids. Germline V gene lookup returns CDR1 SGHTA and CDR2 FQGNSA. The V and J ends lost 1 base and 5 bases respectively, with 16 bases between them. The CDR3 protein is CASSLVGSSGGDTQYF. CDR3 bases: TGTGCCAGCAGCTTAGTCGGTAGTAGCGGCGGAGATACGCAGTATTTT. The entire variable domain, with the rest obtained from reference TRBV7-2 and TRBJ2-3, is as follows: GAGVSQSPSNKVTEKGKDVELRCDPISGHTALYWYRQSLGQGLEFLIYFQGNSAPDKSGLPSDRFSAERTGGSVSTLTIQRTQQEDSAVYLCASSLVGSSGGDTQYFGPGTRLTVL.

This clonotype was seen only a few times. The chain is built from TRBV29-1 and TRBJ2-5, with D maybe TRBD2 (6 bases). The J call could be wrong; TRBJ2-1 is a better fit for the DNA end. The CDR3 loop spans 12 amino acids. From germline, CDR1 is SQVTM and CDR2 ANQGSEA. The CDR3 here is CSVVGGQGEQFF. Here the CDR3 DNA reads TGCAGCGTGGTGGGAGGCCAGGGTGAGCAGTTCTTC.

This clonotype has just a few counts. The rearrangement joins TRBV6-5 to TRBJ2-7, with D tentatively TRBD1 (5 bases). The CDR3 totals 14 residues. V gave up 0 bases and J gave up 2 bases, with 8 bases separating them. The germline V gene encodes CDR1 MNHEY and CDR2 SVGAGI. The CDR3 bases are TGTGCCAGCAGTTACTCTAAGGGGCCCTACGAGCAGTACTTC. Protein sequence: CASSYSKGPYEQYF.